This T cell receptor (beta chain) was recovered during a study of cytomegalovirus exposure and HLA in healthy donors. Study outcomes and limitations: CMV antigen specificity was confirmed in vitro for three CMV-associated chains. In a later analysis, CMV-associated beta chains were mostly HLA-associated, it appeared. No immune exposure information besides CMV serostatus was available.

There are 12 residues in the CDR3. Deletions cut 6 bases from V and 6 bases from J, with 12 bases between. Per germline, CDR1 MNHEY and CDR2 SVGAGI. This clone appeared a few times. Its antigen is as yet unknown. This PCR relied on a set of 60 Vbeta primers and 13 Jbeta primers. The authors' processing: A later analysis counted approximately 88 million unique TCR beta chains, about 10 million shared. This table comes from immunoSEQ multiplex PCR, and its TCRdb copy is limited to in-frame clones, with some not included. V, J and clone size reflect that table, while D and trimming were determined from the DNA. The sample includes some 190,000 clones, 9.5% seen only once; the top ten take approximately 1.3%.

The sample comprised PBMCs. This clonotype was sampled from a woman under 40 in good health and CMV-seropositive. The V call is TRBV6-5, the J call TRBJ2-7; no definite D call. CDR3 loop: CASSHGSIEQYF. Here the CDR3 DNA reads TGTGCCAGCAGCCACGGGTCTATCGAGCAGTACTTC.